One and the same sample provided the 27 T cell receptor beta chains below, sequenced in a study of cytomegalovirus exposure and HLA in healthy donors. The PCR ran on 60 Vbeta and 13 Jbeta primers. The protocol was immunoSEQ multiplex PCR, while the TCRdb copy is restricted to in-frame clones and leaves out a portion. The sample consists of some 150,000 clones, 70% to 85% of them appearing once. What was sequenced was PBMCs. These receptors all stem from a woman between 35 and 50 years old in good health and CMV-seronegative.

The genes are TRBV28 and TRBJ2-1, with D possibly matching TRBD1 (5 bases). Germline CDR1 is MDHEN and CDR2 is SYDVKM. CDR3 length equals 16 residues. The germline V and J ends were trimmed by 2 bases and 8 bases, with 19 bases remaining between them. The CDR3 here is CASSLKGWSLNHEQFF. For the CDR3, the DNA is TGTGCCAGCAGTTTAAAGGGGTGGTCCTTAAATCATGAGCAGTTCTTC.

This clone was seen a handful of times. This sequence joins TRBV5-8 and TRBJ2-1; 8 nucleotides agree with TRBD2. There are 15 residues in the CDR3. Germline assignment: CDR1 SGHTS and CDR2 YDEGEE. V shed 4 bases, J shed 2 bases, and the junction held 5 bases outside the gene matches. CDR3 nucleotide sequence: TGTGCCAGCAGCCTGATAGCGGGAACCTACAATGAGCAGTTCTTC. It encodes CASSLIAGTYNEQFF.

Only a few counts were recorded for this clone. The V and J genes are TRBV5-1 and TRBJ2-3; D is unclear. CDR3 length equals 12 residues. Germline V CDR1 and CDR2: SGHRS, YFSETQ. With 0 bases removed from V and 6 bases from J, the gap between germline ends came to 5 bases. The CDR3 sequence: CASSLARDTQYF. DNA of the CDR3: TGCGCCAGCAGCTTGGCCCGGGATACGCAGTATTTT. The variable domain in full, with the rest retrieved from reference TRBV5-1 and TRBJ2-3, is KAGVTQTPRYLIKTRGQQVTLSCSPISGHRSVSWYQQTPGQGLQFLFEYFSETQRNKGNFPGRFSGRQFSNSRSEMNVSTLELGDSALYLCASSLARDTQYFGPGTRLTVL.

The chain combines TRBV15 with TRBJ2-5; 9 bases match TRBD2. Germline V gene sequence: CDR1 LNHNV, CDR2 YYDKDF (reference sequence). CDR3 length: 16 amino acids. V was clipped by 3 bases and J by 6 bases; unmatched bases: 11. The DNA of the CDR3 is TGTGCCACCAGCAGCCTGCCGAGTCTAGCGGGAAAGACCCAGTACTTC. Protein sequence: CATSSLPSLAGKTQYF.

The chain uses TRBV7-2 and TRBJ2-3; TRBD1 agrees at 7 bases. Trimming removed 4 bases from V and 2 bases from J; junction bases left unmatched: 9. In germline, CDR1 is SGHTA, CDR2 FQGNSA. CDR3 length equals 16 residues. CDR3 sequence: CASSSRQGGPTDTQYF. The DNA of the CDR3 is TGTGCCAGCAGCTCCCGACAGGGTGGACCCACAGATACGCAGTATTTT. The complete variable domain, with remaining parts taken from reference TRBV7-2 and TRBJ2-3, reads GAGVSQSPSNKVTEKGKDVELRCDPISGHTALYWYRQSLGQGLEFLIYFQGNSAPDKSGLPSDRFSAERTGGSVSTLTIQRTQQEDSAVYLCASSSRQGGPTDTQYFGPGTRLTVL.

The chain joins TRBV28 to TRBJ1-1, with a weak D call TRBD1 (6 bases). Germline V gene sequence: CDR1 MDHEN, CDR2 SYDVKM. Trimming removed 5 bases at V and 4 bases at J, with 8 bases between. CDR3 length: 12 amino acids. CDR3 amino acids: CASSRTVTEAFF. The CDR3 DNA reads TGTGCCAGCAGTCGGACAGTCACTGAAGCTTTCTTT.

This chain connects TRBV2 to TRBJ1-1; tentatively, D is TRBD1 (5 bases). This CDR3 has 13 residues. With 8 bases removed from V and 3 bases from J, the gap between germline ends came to 13 bases. Germline V gene data show CDR1 as SNHLY and CDR2 as FYNNEI. CDR3 nucleotide sequence: TGTGCCAGCTACGGGCTACAGGACACTGAAGCTTTCTTT. Translation: CASYGLQDTEAFF.

V and J are TRBV11-2 and TRBJ1-1, with TRBD1 matching over 11 bases. This CDR3 has 16 residues. Germline V gives CDR1 SGHAT, CDR2 FQNNGV. Losses at the gene ends were 5 bases for V and 5 bases for J; bases not matched to a gene: 10. CDR3 region: CASSGLKGTGGTEAFF. The CDR3 DNA sequence: TGTGCCAGCAGCGGTCTTAAAGGGACAGGGGGTACTGAAGCTTTCTTT. Filled out from reference TRBV11-2 and TRBJ1-1, the complete variable domain reads EAGVAQSPRYKIIEKRQSVAFWCNPISGHATLYWYQQILGQGPKLLIQFQNNGVVDDSQLPKDRFSAERLKGVDSTLKIQPAKLEDSAVYLCASSGLKGTGGTEAFFGQGTRLTVV.

V usage is TRBV6-5 and J usage is TRBJ2-2, with D perhaps TRBD1 (5 bases). CDR1 MNHEY and CDR2 SVGAGI come from the germline V gene. V lost 7 bases and J 2 bases, leaving 14 bases between the germline ends. The CDR3 is 15 residues long. CDR3 amino acids: CASTAGPINTGELFF. CDR3 DNA: TGTGCCAGCACGGCAGGGCCGATAAACACCGGGGAGCTGTTTTTT.

The chain joins TRBV5-1 to TRBJ2-2; possible D gene TRBD2, 6 bases. Germline V lookup: CDR1 SGHRS, CDR2 YFSETQ. This CDR3 region has 15 residues. The V end was cut by 0 bases, the J end by 6 bases, with 12 bases between. CDR3 protein: CASSLGPTGAGELFF. DNA for the CDR3: TGCGCCAGCAGCTTGGGACCTACGGGGGCCGGGGAGCTGTTTTTT.

V usage is TRBV9 and J usage is TRBJ1-2; D remains unclear. CDR3 length: 16 residues. Germline V gives CDR1 SGDLS, CDR2 YYNGEE. V shed 2 bases and J shed 0 bases, with 14 bases lying between them. The CDR3 nucleotides are TGTGCCAGCAGCGTTTCTCCAGAACGCTCTAACTATGGCTACACCTTC. It codes for CASSVSPERSNYGYTF.

V usage is TRBV6-6 and J usage is TRBJ1-5; TRBD1 is a possible D gene (6 bases). This CDR3 comprises 13 residues. Germline assignment: CDR1 MNHNY and CDR2 SVGAGI (reference sequence). V was pared by 6 bases and J by 5 bases, with 11 bases between. The CDR3 is CASSMDSYQPQHF. The CDR3 DNA is TGTGCCAGCAGCATGGACAGCTATCAGCCCCAGCATTTT.

This clone appeared a single time. The V call is TRBV7-2, the J call TRBJ1-5, with D unresolved. V lost 5 bases to trimming and J lost 6 bases, with 11 bases between them. In germline, CDR1 is SGHTA, CDR2 FQGNSA. The CDR3 extends over 13 amino acids. The CDR3 DNA reads as TGTGCCAGCAGCCGAGGGCCCCCTCAGCCCCAGCATTTT. This translates into CASSRGPPQPQHF.

CDR3 amino acids: CGGGRGGTPTEAFF. CDR3 nucleotide sequence: TGTGGGGGGGGTCGGGGGGGCACACCCACTGAAGCTTTCTTT. The V gene is TRBV7-9, the J gene TRBJ1-1, with a weak D call TRBD1 (6 bases). This CDR3 is 14 amino acids long. In germline, CDR1 is SEHNR, CDR2 FQNEAQ (reference sequence). Variable domain in full (rest from reference TRBV7-9 and TRBJ1-1): DTGVSQNPRHKITKRGQNVTFRCDPISEHNRLYWYRQTLGQGPEFLTYFQNEAQLEKSRLLSDRFSAERPKGSFSTLEIQRTEQGDSAMYLCGGGRGGTPTEAFFGQGTRLTVV.

Details on this clone: One end of the junction fails to match germline, which may point to a read error. The chain uses TRBV5-1 and TRBJ1-1; no clear D gene. The germline gives CDR1 SGHRS, CDR2 YFSETQ. The CDR3 has 15 residues. The CDR3 here is CASSPRLISRTEAFF. CDR3 bases: TGTGCCAGCAGCCCCCGTCTAATAAGTCGGACTGAAGCTTTCTTT.

The rearrangement joins TRBV28 to TRBJ2-2; 8 nucleotides align to TRBD1. CDR3 length equals 14 residues. Per the germline V gene, CDR1 is MDHEN and CDR2 is SYDVKM. Trimming cost V 5 bases and J 5 bases; bases outside gene matches: 4. The chain's CDR3 is CASSLTGDTGELFF. The DNA for the CDR3 is TGTGCCAGCAGTCTGACAGGGGATACCGGGGAGCTGTTTTTT.

This clone was observed once. This chain connects TRBV10-3 to TRBJ2-5; 8 bases map to TRBD2. The ends lost 0 bases at V and 11 bases at J; junction bases unmatched: 11. The CDR3 consists of 15 residues. Per germline, CDR1 ENHRY and CDR2 SYGVKD. The CDR3 nucleotides read TGTGCCATCAGTGAGTCGGGCGGGAGGAGATGGGAGCAGTACTTC. Translation: CAISESGGRRWEQYF.

The chain has TRBV6-1 and TRBJ2-1; D might be TRBD2 (5 bases). This CDR3 is 14 amino acids long. Trimming shortened V by 7 bases and J by 7 bases, and 17 bases separated the two germline ends. In germline, CDR1 is MNHNS, CDR2 SASEGT. Here the CDR3 DNA reads TGTGCCAGCACCAACCCCCCACGGAGGAATGAGCAGTTCTTC. Encoded protein: CASTNPPRRNEQFF.

The chain joins TRBV15 to TRBJ2-5; the match to TRBD2 covers 10 bases. V lost 8 bases to trimming and J lost 8 bases; unmatched junction nucleotides: 8. The CDR3 consists of 13 residues. Germline CDR1 is LNHNV and CDR2 is YYDKDF (reference sequence). The CDR3 sequence is CATRTSGRGTQYF. CDR3 in DNA: TGTGCCACCCGGACTAGCGGTCGGGGAACCCAGTACTTC.

The genes are TRBV28 and TRBJ1-1; 9 bases line up with TRBD1. The CDR3 loop spans 15 amino acids. Trimming took 5 bases from V and 2 from J; bases not matched to a gene: 6. Germline V gives CDR1 MDHEN, CDR2 SYDVKM. The chain's CDR3 is CASSVSGQGNTEAFF. CDR3 bases: TGTGCCAGCAGTGTCTCGGGACAGGGAAACACTGAAGCTTTCTTT.

This chain links TRBV28 with TRBJ1-2, with D uncertain. Trimming shortened V by 10 bases and J by 8 bases, and 20 bases separated the two germline ends. Germline V lookup: CDR1 MDHEN, CDR2 SYDVKM. The CDR3 is 13 residues long. The CDR3 is CATLPGRRGGYTF. The CDR3 coding sequence is TGTGCCACCCTTCCCGGCCGCCGAGGGGGCTACACCTTC.

The chain has TRBV28 and TRBJ2-2; TRBD2 matches at 7 bases. Germline V lookup: CDR1 MDHEN, CDR2 SYDVKM. This CDR3 region has 14 residues. The V gene end was trimmed by 3 bases and the J gene end by 6 bases; junction bases not matched to a gene: 4. The CDR3 DNA follows: TGTGCCAGCAGTTTGGGAGGGATCGCCGGGGAGCTGTTTTTT. It encodes CASSLGGIAGELFF.

This clone has just a few counts. The chain joins TRBV5-1 to TRBJ1-1; TRBD1 might be the D (6 bases). This CDR3 comprises 14 residues. Germline assignment: CDR1 SGHRS and CDR2 YFSETQ. Trimming stripped 1 base from V and 6 bases from J, with 13 bases between. CDR3 loop: CASSLIQGGSEAFF. CDR3 DNA: TGCGCCAGCAGCTTGATACAGGGCGGATCTGAAGCTTTCTTT.

A word on this clone: This same CDR3 is encoded by further DNA sequences in the sample. The rearrangement links TRBV4-2 to TRBJ2-1; D may be TRBD2 (5 bases). Germline V gene data show CDR1 as LGHNA and CDR2 as YNFKEQ. The V gene lost 0 bases and the J gene lost 1 base, with 7 bases spanning the gap. This CDR3 has 15 residues. CDR3 loop: CASSQEADSYNEQFF. CDR3 nucleotide sequence: TGTGCCAGCAGCCAAGAAGCGGATTCCTACAATGAGCAGTTCTTC.

The chain carries TRBV7-9 and TRBJ1-2; D is unresolved. V was clipped by 1 base and J by 2 bases, with 11 bases between them. The germline V gene has CDR1 SEHNR and CDR2 FQNEAQ (reference sequence). The CDR3 is made up of 15 amino acids. Here the CDR3 DNA reads TGTGCCAGCAGCTTAGATTGGCAGGCGAACTATGGCTACACCTTC. Its protein product is CASSLDWQANYGYTF.

The rearrangement joins TRBV2 to TRBJ2-3, with D possibly being TRBD2 (6 bases). This CDR3 contains 15 residues. Trimming pared 5 bases from V and 11 bases from J, leaving 23 bases between. In germline, CDR1 is SNHLY, CDR2 FYNNEI. This CDR3 is CASSFLRDSSLGQYF. In nucleotides, the CDR3 is TGTGCCAGCAGTTTCCTCCGGGACTCCTCTTTAGGGCAGTATTTT.

This sequence joins TRBV6-5 and TRBJ1-1; TRBD1 is a possible D gene (5 bases). This CDR3 spans 14 amino acids. Per germline, CDR1 MNHEY and CDR2 SVGAGI. Trimming took 0 bases from V and 4 from J, leaving 9 bases between them. The CDR3 loop reads CASSYSFGGTEAFF. CDR3 nucleotide sequence: TGTGCCAGCAGTTACTCGTTCGGGGGCACTGAAGCTTTCTTT.